One sample yielded the 5 T cell receptor beta chains listed below, sequenced in a study of blood T cell repertoires in COVID-19. Using immunoSEQ multiplex PCR, the repertoire was profiled, and TCRdb retains in-frame clones only, with some absent. Seen here are approximately 97,000 clones, about 90% observed once, and the top ten hold approximately 5%. Material for sequencing was peripheral blood. The receptors here all came from a woman between 50 and 59 years old with COVID-19, enrolled during active disease.

V usage is TRBV7-9 and J usage is TRBJ2-1, with TRBD2 matching over 10 bases. CDR1 SEHNR and CDR2 FQNEAQ come from the germline V gene (reference sequence). With V trimmed by 3 bases and J by 4 bases, 3 bases remained unmatched. The CDR3 extends over 15 amino acids. This CDR3 is CASSLSGGGYNEQFF. Here the CDR3 DNA reads TGTGCCAGCAGCTTGAGCGGGGGGGGATACAATGAGCAGTTCTTC.

This clone was counted a single time. The genes are TRBV30 and TRBJ2-7; TRBD1 might be the D (5 bases). Germline CDR1 GTSNPN, CDR2 SVGIG (reference sequence). The V and J ends lost 0 bases and 3 bases respectively, with 12 bases between them. There are 14 residues in the CDR3. CDR3 region: CAWSVLGAGYEQYF. The CDR3 DNA reads TGTGCCTGGAGTGTACTTGGGGCAGGCTACGAGCAGTACTTC. Looking up the rest from reference TRBV30 and TRBJ2-7 gives the full variable domain: SQTIHQWPATLVQPVGSPLSLECTVEGTSNPNLYWYRQAAGRGLQLLFYSVGIGQISSEVPQNLSASRPQDRQFILSSKKLLLSDSGFYLCAWSVLGAGYEQYFGPGTRLTVT.

The genes are TRBV7-9 and TRBJ1-2; 7 positions agree with TRBD1. V dropped 4 bases and J dropped 0; count of bases not matched to a gene: 8. The germline gives CDR1 SEHNR, CDR2 FQNEAQ (reference sequence). The CDR3 length is 16 residues. CDR3 nucleotide sequence: TGTGCCAGCAGCTCCCGAACAGGGGATTCTAACTATGGCTACACCTTC. Protein: CASSSRTGDSNYGYTF.

The genes are TRBV6-2 or TRBV6-3 and TRBJ2-5; the D is unclear. V dropped 5 bases and J dropped 2 bases, with 15 bases sitting between them. Germline CDR1 and CDR2: MNHEY and SVGEGT. The CDR3 extends over 15 amino acids. The CDR3: CASSTLTPIQETQYF. The DNA for the CDR3 is TGTGCCAGCAGTACCCTTACTCCGATTCAAGAGACCCAGTACTTC.

This rearrangement joins TRBV9 to TRBJ2-7; D remains ambiguous. CDR1 is SGDLS, CDR2 YYNGEE, per germline. V was shortened by 0 bases and J by 2 bases, with 9 bases between the two germline ends. The CDR3 totals 14 residues. The CDR3: CASSVGGGTYEQYF. As DNA, the CDR3 is TGTGCCAGCAGCGTAGGCGGCGGAACCTACGAGCAGTACTTC.